This TCR beta chain was recovered during a study of early T cells in non-severe SARS-CoV-2 infection. This clonotype was observed at least ten times. TCRdb redid the calling of the 5' RACE reads with MiXCR, one entry per CDR3 protein. The sample records about 46,000 distinct CDR3 sequences, about 5.2% being singletons. The CDR3 is 13 amino acids. Trimming left V 6 bases short and J 5 bases short, with 11 bases between. Germline V gives CDR1 MNHNY, CDR2 SVGAGI (reference sequence). This receptor was obtained from an adult who was a healthcare worker with PCR-confirmed SARS-CoV-2 infection or an uninfected control (not recorded which). The V call is TRBV6-6, the J call TRBJ1-5, with D tentatively TRBD1 (5 bases). The sample consisted of whole blood, taken at baseline. Here the CDR3 reads CASRPGGDQPQHF. The CDR3 nucleotides are TGTGCCAGCAGGCCCGGGGGGGATCAGCCCCAGCATTTT.